Reported below is one T cell receptor beta chain. Antigen specificity is unknown. This CDR3 spans 15 amino acids. V lost 5 bases, J lost 6 bases, and 19 bases lay in between. In germline, CDR1 is SEHNR, CDR2 FQNEAQ (reference sequence). This sample's treatment: approximately 9-day PBMC culture with coronavirus spike peptide pools or control peptides (ViraFEST assay). Cultured CD4+ T cell DNA was sequenced using the Oncomine TCR Beta short-read assay. TCRdb used MiXCR to reprocess the PCR reads, holding one entry per CDR3 protein. The sample shows approximately 17,000 distinct CDR3 sequences, more than 45% of them seen only once. The data stem from a study of vaccination and CD4 T cells after COVID-19. Study information: The interval from dose two to post-vaccine sampling had a median of approximately 70 days, and it ranged from 14 to 241. Stimulation of cells relied on overlapping spike peptides derived from SARS-CoV-2, HCoV-NL63, HCoV-OC43 and HCoV-229E. Whole-study results and caveats: In median terms, SARS-CoV-2-reactive clonotypes went from approximately 21 to 40, a nonsignificant rise. Convalescent patients had 304 of 307 vaccine-specific clones showing spike mono-reactivity.

The V gene is TRBV7-9, the J gene TRBJ1-2, with D possibly TRBD1 on 5 matching bases. The material sequenced was CD4+ T cells from blood, cultured in vitro, taken before SARS-CoV-2 vaccination. The receptor comes from a human donor who had recovered from COVID-19. For the CDR3, the DNA is TGTGCCAGCAGCCCCAGGGCTATTGCACTCCATGGCTACACCTTC. Protein: CASSPRAIALHGYTF.